Listed here are 8 T cell receptor beta chains from one sample, sequenced in a study of a mutant IDH1 vaccine in newly diagnosed glioma. Antigens for these TCRs are unknown. Time point here: week 35, safety follow-up. Each vaccine dose was 300 ug of mutant IDH1 20-mer peptide, with topical imiquimod. Generated by immunoSEQ multiplex PCR, the TCRdb table keeps only in-frame clones and is missing some. Among approximately 45,000 clones listed, over 80% were seen once. Sequencing was performed on PBMCs, taken from a glioma patient whose treatment included an IDH1 peptide vaccine. The receptors were sampled from a man aged 50-60 years with glioma.

The V and J genes are TRBV5-6 and TRBJ2-5; D could derive from TRBD1 or TRBD2 (7 bases each). V was trimmed by 1 base and J by 4 bases, leaving 20 bases between them. Per germline, CDR1 SGHDT and CDR2 YYEEEE. There are 17 residues in the CDR3. CDR3 loop: CASSLSRGRGRSETQYF. Here the CDR3 DNA reads TGTGCCAGCAGCTTGAGCCGGGGGAGGGGGCGGTCAGAGACCCAGTACTTC.

The chain couples TRBV4-1 to TRBJ1-5; TRBD1 agrees at 7 bases. The CDR3 covers 16 residues. From germline, CDR1 is MGHRA and CDR2 YSYEKL. Trimming cost V 4 bases and J 2 bases; bases outside gene matches: 8. DNA of the CDR3: TGCGCCAGCAGCCGGAGACAGGGCGAGCGCAATCAGCCCCAGCATTTT. Residues: CASSRRQGERNQPQHF.

The chain is built from TRBV27 and TRBJ1-2; 9 positions match TRBD1. CDR3 length equals 13 residues. J gave up 8 bases and V 6 bases, and 7 bases lay outside the gene matches. The germline CDR1 and CDR2 sequences are MNHEY and SMNVEV (reference sequence). The CDR3 protein is CASSHRTGVGYTF. The CDR3 DNA is TGTGCCAGCAGCCACAGGACAGGGGTGGGCTACACCTTC.

Here the CDR3 DNA reads TGTGCCAGCAGCTTAGGGGCGGCTCAGCCCCAGCATTTT. Translated, it gives CASSLGAAQPQHF. The genes are TRBV7-9 and TRBJ1-5; D call uncertain. Trimming left V 1 base short and J 6 bases short, with 7 bases between. The germline V gene has CDR1 SEHNR and CDR2 FQNEAQ (reference sequence). The CDR3 extends over 13 amino acids.

The CDR3 region is CAWSVQTLYNEQFF. The CDR3 coding sequence is TGTGCCTGGAGTGTACAGACTTTATACAATGAGCAGTTCTTC. The chain uses TRBV30 and TRBJ2-1; D uncertain. The V end lost 0 bases, the J end lost 4 bases, and 10 bases lay between the germline ends. This CDR3 region has 14 residues. Germline loops: CDR1 GTSNPN, CDR2 SVGIG (reference sequence).

The V call is TRBV19, the J call TRBJ2-7; TRBD1 aligns across 8 bases. Germline values: CDR1 LNHDA, CDR2 SQIVND (reference sequence). The CDR3 runs 14 residues. After removal of 3 bases from V and 5 bases from J, the junction contained 6 bases not matched to a gene. CDR3 DNA sequence: TGTGCCAGTAGTATTGGGACAGGTCCCAACGAGCAGTACTTC. This translates into CASSIGTGPNEQYF.

The genes are TRBV28 and TRBJ2-2, with a weak D call TRBD1 (6 bases). This CDR3 is 15 amino acids long. Trimming took off 1 base at V and 7 bases at J, with 13 bases between the two ends. CDR1 and CDR2 (germline): MDHEN, SYDVKM. CDR3 DNA: TGTGCCAGCAGTTTATTGAGGGGGATGGGCGGGGAGCTGTTTTTT. Translating gives CASSLLRGMGGELFF.

The CDR3 protein is CASSEALQGLGRGYTF. CDR3 DNA: TGTGCCAGCAGTGAAGCGCTTCAGGGGTTGGGGAGAGGCTACACCTTC. V usage is TRBV6-1 and J usage is TRBJ1-2; D might be TRBD1 (6 bases). V lost 0 bases and J lost 8, with 19 bases in between. Germline values: CDR1 MNHNS, CDR2 SASEGT. The CDR3 has 16 amino acids.